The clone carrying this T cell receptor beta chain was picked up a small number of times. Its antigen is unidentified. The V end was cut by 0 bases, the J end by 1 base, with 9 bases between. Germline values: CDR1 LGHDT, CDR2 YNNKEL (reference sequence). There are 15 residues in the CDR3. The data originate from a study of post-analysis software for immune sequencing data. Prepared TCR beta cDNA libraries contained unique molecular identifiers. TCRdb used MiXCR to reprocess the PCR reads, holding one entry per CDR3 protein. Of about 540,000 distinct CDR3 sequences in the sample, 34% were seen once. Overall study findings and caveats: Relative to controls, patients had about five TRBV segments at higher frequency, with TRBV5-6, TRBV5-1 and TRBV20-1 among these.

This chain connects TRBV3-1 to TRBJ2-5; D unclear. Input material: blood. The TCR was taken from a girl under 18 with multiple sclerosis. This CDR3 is CASSQESGFQETQYF. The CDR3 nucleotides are TGTGCCAGCAGCCAAGAATCTGGGTTCCAAGAGACCCAGTACTTC.